Listed here are 25 T cell receptor beta chains from one sample, sequenced in a study of T cells in Graves' hyperthyroidism and ophthalmopathy. Amplification targeted TCR beta CDR3 regions from RNA transcripts. A first-round RT-PCR of the TCR CDR3 used the HTBI primer set. In TCRdb, the multiplex PCR reads were re-called with MiXCR into one record per CDR3 protein. The sample lists about 480,000 distinct CDR3 sequences; roughly 25% were seen once. The sequenced sample consisted of blood. The receptors were sampled from a woman aged 25 to 45 with Graves' ophthalmopathy.

The rearrangement uses TRBV18 and TRBJ1-2; 7 nucleotides line up with TRBD1. V trimming: 4 bases; J trimming: 4 bases; junction bases outside the gene matches: 6. CDR3 length: 14 residues. In germline, CDR1 is KGHSH, CDR2 LQKENI. The CDR3 coding sequence is TGTGCCAGCTCACGCCGGGACAGTTCCTATGGCTACACCTTC. This encodes CASSRRDSSYGYTF.

The chain employs TRBV6-5 and TRBJ1-1; 7 bases match TRBD1. The CDR3 totals 17 residues. From germline, CDR1 is MNHEY and CDR2 SVGAGI. V shed 0 bases, J shed 8 bases, and the junction held 15 bases outside the gene matches. In DNA form, the CDR3 reads TGTGCCAGCAGTTACTCCGGGGGGAGGGGGCAATCTTCAGAAGCTTTCTTT. This translates into CASSYSGGRGQSSEAFF.

There are many counts of this clonotype. The rearrangement uses TRBV7-9 and TRBJ1-1; D perhaps matches TRBD1 (5 bases). This CDR3 region has 15 residues. V lost 5 bases and J 5 bases, leaving 18 bases between the germline ends. CDR1 SEHNR and CDR2 FQNEAQ come from the germline V gene (reference sequence). The CDR3 DNA reads TGTGCCAGCAGCGCACGGGGCCGGGGGTGGACTGAAGCTTTCTTT. It is translated as CASSARGRGWTEAFF.

Many counts were recorded for this clonotype. The chain couples TRBV15 to TRBJ2-2; maybe TRBD1 (5 bases). The germline V and J ends were trimmed by 6 bases and 5 bases, with 10 bases remaining between them. This CDR3 is 13 amino acids long. Germline CDR1 reads LNHNV; CDR2 reads YYDKDF (reference sequence). The CDR3 nucleotides are TGTGCCACCAGAGGGGTAGGGACCGGGGAGCTGTTTTTT. Amino acids: CATRGVGTGELFF.

The chain links TRBV30 to TRBJ2-5, with D perhaps being TRBD1 or TRBD2 (6 bases each). This CDR3 contains 15 residues. The V and J ends lost 0 bases and 4 bases respectively, with 15 bases between them. Germline V gene data show CDR1 as GTSNPN and CDR2 as SVGIG (reference sequence). CDR3 region: CAWSVTGARGETQYF. DNA for the CDR3: TGTGCCTGGAGTGTAACGGGGGCCAGGGGAGAGACCCAGTACTTC. The full variable domain, completed using reference TRBV30 and TRBJ2-5, is SQTIHQWPATLVQPVGSPLSLECTVEGTSNPNLYWYRQAAGRGLQLLFYSVGIGQISSEVPQNLSASRPQDRQFILSSKKLLLSDSGFYLCAWSVTGARGETQYFGPGTRLLVL.

This clonotype was counted many times. V usage is TRBV5-6 and J usage is TRBJ2-5, with D possibly being TRBD1 or TRBD2 (6 bases each). This CDR3 has 14 amino acids. Trimming pared 4 bases from V and 4 bases from J, leaving 14 bases between. The germline CDR1 and CDR2 sequences are SGHDT and YYEEEE. The CDR3 DNA reads TGTGCCAGCAGCGGGGGGACATTCGGAGAGACCCAGTACTTC. Translating gives CASSGGTFGETQYF.

This clonotype was observed a single time. J is TRBJ1-2 and V is TRBV11-3; the D is unclear. Germline loops: CDR1 SGHNT, CDR2 YENEEA. The CDR3 is 13 residues long. V was clipped by 5 bases and J by 7 bases, with 14 bases between them. CDR3 sequence reads: CASSLPRSFGYTF. The DNA for the CDR3 is TGTGCCAGCAGCCTCCCTCGGTCGTTTGGCTACACCTTC. Full variable domain (missing parts from reference TRBV11-3 and TRBJ1-2): EAGVVQSPRYKIIEKKQPVAFWCNPISGHNTLYWYLQNLGQGPELLIRYENEEAVDDSQLPKDRFSAERLKGVDSTLKIQPAELGDSAVYLCASSLPRSFGYTFGSGTRLTVV.

The rearrangement links TRBV6-1 to TRBJ1-1, with a weak D call TRBD1 (5 bases). Trimming removed 7 bases from V and 1 base from J, with 13 bases in between. The germline gives CDR1 MNHNS, CDR2 SASEGT. The CDR3 totals 14 residues. In DNA, the CDR3 is TGTGCCAGCACCACGGGGGGTGCGAACACTGAAGCTTTCTTT. Amino acid sequence: CASTTGGANTEAFF.

V and J are TRBV6-1 and TRBJ2-1, with D perhaps matching TRBD1 or TRBD2 (5 bases each). Germline CDR1 is MNHNS and CDR2 is SASEGT. This CDR3 is 13 amino acids long. The V and J ends lost 6 bases and 5 bases respectively, with 11 bases between them. CDR3 residues: CASSRGRDNEQFF. The CDR3 DNA sequence: TGTGCCAGCAGCCGGGGACGGGACAATGAGCAGTTCTTC.

The table lists this clonotype with many counts. The rearrangement links TRBV6-1 to TRBJ1-5; TRBD1 matches at 8 bases. CDR1 MNHNS and CDR2 SASEGT come from the germline V gene. The CDR3 runs to 14 residues. Trimming took 5 bases from V and 1 from J; bases not matched to a gene: 1. DNA for the CDR3: TGTGCCAGCAGTCGGACAGGGAGCAATCAGCCCCAGCATTTT. This encodes CASSRTGSNQPQHF.

This clonotype was counted many times. V and J are TRBV6-1 and TRBJ2-7, with 9 bases lining up with TRBD1. V lost 3 bases and J lost 2; bases outside the gene matches: 2. Germline CDR1 and CDR2: MNHNS and SASEGT. CDR3 length: 14 residues. CDR3 region: CASSETGGAYEQYF. The CDR3 nucleotides are TGTGCCAGCAGTGAGACAGGGGGGGCCTACGAGCAGTACTTC.

This clonotype was seen many times. This chain connects TRBV30 to TRBJ1-1, with TRBD1 identical over 9 bases. The CDR3 is 15 residues long. V gave up 8 bases and J gave up 5 bases; unmatched junction bases: 15. In germline, CDR1 is GTSNPN, CDR2 SVGIG (reference sequence). CDR3 DNA sequence: TGTGCCGCCTCCGATCGACAGGGGGTAAATACTGAAGCTTTCTTT. Amino acids: CAASDRQGVNTEAFF.

This clonotype showed up many times. V usage is TRBV12-3 or TRBV12-4 and J usage is TRBJ1-5; the D is unclear. Trimming took off 5 bases at V and 7 bases at J, with 6 bases between the two ends. The CDR3 length is 11 residues. CDR3 sequence (DNA): TGTGCCAGCAGTATGGGGCAGCCCCAGCATTTT. Its protein product is CASSMGQPQHF.

V is TRBV12-3 or TRBV12-4 and J is TRBJ2-2; TRBD2 matches 7 bases. The CDR3 has 17 amino acids. Trimming cost V 3 bases and J 0 bases; bases outside gene matches: 7. This CDR3 reads CASSFPSSGSNTGELFF. Here the CDR3 DNA reads TGTGCCAGCAGTTTCCCGTCTAGCGGTTCGAACACCGGGGAGCTGTTTTTT.

In this sample, this clonotype turned up many times. One end of the junction is discordant with germline, which a read error may explain. The J gene is TRBJ2-5, the V gene TRBV7-7, with D perhaps TRBD1 (6 bases). Germline lookup yields CDR1 SSHAT and CDR2 FNYEAQ (reference sequence). The CDR3 has 13 residues. The CDR3 nucleotides read TGTGCTAGCAGCGATACAGGGCGTGAGACCCAGTACTTC. The encoded protein is CASSDTGRETQYF.

This clonotype was observed a few times. CDR3: CASSSTPFHGATKTQYF. The CDR3 DNA reads TGTGCCAGTAGTAGCACTCCGTTCCACGGGGCCACGAAGACCCAGTACTTC. The V gene is TRBV19, the J gene TRBJ2-5, with D possibly being TRBD1 or TRBD2 (5 bases each). The germline V gene has CDR1 LNHDA and CDR2 SQIVND (reference sequence). The CDR3 loop spans 17 amino acids. V was clipped by 4 bases and J by 6 bases, with 24 bases between them.

This clonotype appeared many times. The chain couples TRBV11-2 to TRBJ1-2; tentative D call: TRBD1 (5 bases). The CDR3 covers 13 residues. Germline lookup yields CDR1 SGHAT and CDR2 FQNNGV. The V gene lost 5 bases and the J gene lost 8 bases, with 15 bases spanning the gap. CDR3 nucleotides: TGTGCCAGCAGCCCCGTGGGGGTGGGGGGCTACACCTTC. Its translation: CASSPVGVGGYTF. The full variable domain, in which reference TRBV11-2 and TRBJ1-2 provide the parts outside the CDR3, is EAGVAQSPRYKIIEKRQSVAFWCNPISGHATLYWYQQILGQGPKLLIQFQNNGVVDDSQLPKDRFSAERLKGVDSTLKIQPAKLEDSAVYLCASSPVGVGGYTFGSGTRLTVV.

This clonotype came up a few times. This chain joins TRBV9 and TRBJ1-5, with a tentative D call TRBD1 (6 bases). CDR1 and CDR2 from the germline V gene are SGDLS and YYNGEE. V lost 4 bases and J 6 bases, leaving 17 bases between the germline ends. CDR3 length: 15 amino acids. The chain's CDR3 is CASSPSTGLSQPQHF. The CDR3 DNA follows: TGTGCCAGCAGCCCCAGTACAGGGTTAAGTCAGCCCCAGCATTTT. The whole variable domain, filled in from reference TRBV9 and TRBJ1-5, reads DSGVTQTPKHLITATGQRVTLRCSPRSGDLSVYWYQQSLDQGLQFLIQYYNGEERAKGNILERFSAQQFPDLHSELNLSSLELGDSALYFCASSPSTGLSQPQHFGDGTRLSIL.

The rearrangement links TRBV20-1 to TRBJ2-7, with 9 bases aligning to TRBD2. Germline-derived CDR1 and CDR2 are DFQATT and SNEGSKA (reference sequence). This CDR3 is built from 15 residues. The J segment lost 4 bases and the V segment lost 0 bases, leaving 7 bases of the junction unmatched. The CDR3 loop is CSARDVRLAGYEQYF. In DNA, the CDR3 is TGCAGTGCTAGAGATGTCCGGCTAGCGGGGTACGAGCAGTACTTC.

This clonotype was picked up one time. This chain links TRBV27 with TRBJ2-7; either TRBD1 or TRBD2 may supply D (5 bases each). With 2 bases removed from V and 0 bases from J, the gap between germline ends came to 14 bases. This CDR3 is 16 amino acids long. Germline lookup yields CDR1 MNHEY and CDR2 SMNVEV (reference sequence). CDR3 amino acids: CASSLNWGSSSYEQYF. CDR3 DNA sequence: TGTGCCAGCAGTTTAAATTGGGGGTCGAGCTCCTACGAGCAGTACTTC.

This clonotype has only a few counts. The rearrangement links TRBV28 to TRBJ1-5; no definite D call. The CDR3 spans 14 residues. Looked up from germline, CDR1 is MDHEN and CDR2 is SYDVKM. V lost 5 bases to trimming and J lost 6 bases, with 14 bases between them. The CDR3 DNA reads TGTGCCAGCAGTGTGAAGGGCCACATTCAGCCCCAGCATTTT. Protein sequence: CASSVKGHIQPQHF.

The gene calls are TRBV12-3 or TRBV12-4 and TRBJ2-7; maybe TRBD2 (6 bases). The CDR3 contains 12 residues. Trimming removed 5 bases from V and 11 bases from J, with 16 bases in between. CDR3 in DNA: TGTGCCAGCAGTGGGGGGACCGCCAGAAAGTACTTC. Protein product: CASSGGTARKYF.

This clonotype was observed many times. The chain is built from TRBV14 and TRBJ2-7; 7 bases map to TRBD2. Germline trimming cut 1 base from V and 0 bases from J; bases unmatched to any gene: 3. The CDR3 loop spans 15 amino acids. Per germline, CDR1 SGHDN and CDR2 FVKESK. The CDR3 nucleotides are TGTGCCAGCAGCCAAGGGGGCGGGGGCTCCTACGAGCAGTACTTC. Translation: CASSQGGGGSYEQYF. Supplemented by reference TRBV14 and TRBJ2-7, the full variable domain reads EAGVTQFPSHSVIEKGQTVTLRCDPISGHDNLYWYRRVMGKEIKFLLHFVKESKQDESGMPNNRFLAERTGGTYSTLKVQPAELEDSGVYFCASSQGGGGSYEQYFGPGTRLTVT.

This clonotype was detected ten times or more. V gene TRBV11-2 combines with J gene TRBJ1-2; possible D gene TRBD1, 6 bases. The CDR3 totals 13 residues. Germline values: CDR1 SGHAT, CDR2 FQNNGV. V was shortened by 6 bases and J by 5 bases, with 13 bases between the two germline ends. The CDR3 loop is CASRVRGHYGYTF. The CDR3 DNA sequence: TGTGCCAGCAGAGTCAGGGGCCATTATGGCTACACCTTC.

This clonotype has ten or more counts. The genes are TRBV6-5 and TRBJ1-1; a possible D gene is TRBD1 (6 bases). Germline V CDR1 and CDR2: MNHEY, SVGAGI. This CDR3 comprises 13 residues. Trimming removed 5 bases at V and 3 bases at J, with 10 bases between. CDR3 amino acids: CASSTDRDTEAFF. Written as DNA, the CDR3 is TGTGCCAGCAGTACGGACAGAGACACTGAAGCTTTCTTT.